Following are 20 T cell receptor beta chains from one sample sequenced in a study of blood T cell repertoires in COVID-19 (dated by TCRdb to 2018 to 2020). Libraries were built with the immunoSEQ multiplex PCR assay. Held by TCRdb, this immuneACCESS table contains in-frame sequences only and omits some clones. Under half of the omission traces to an unresolved V gene where checked; the cause of the rest is unknown. Across this sample there are 60,000 to 75,000 clones, with approximately 80% seen only once. Approximately 52% of the sample comes from the top ten. The sequenced sample consisted of peripheral blood. These receptors were obtained from a woman of 80 years or more with acute or convalescent COVID-19.

This chain links TRBV5-1 with TRBJ2-2; the D gene is possibly TRBD1 (5 bases). The V and J ends lost 4 bases and 9 bases respectively, with 16 bases between them. The CDR3 contains 14 residues. Germline CDR1 and CDR2: SGHRS and YFSETQ. CDR3 in amino acids: CASSLAQGSRELFF. CDR3 nucleotides: TGCGCCAGCAGCCTCGCTCAGGGAAGCCGGGAGCTGTTTTTT.

On this clone itself: The same CDR3 is also encoded by other DNA sequences in this sample. The chain uses TRBV3-1 (or the pseudogene TRBV3-2) and TRBJ1-5; D unresolved. Trimming took 4 bases from V and 3 from J, leaving 7 bases between them. The CDR3 has 13 amino acids. Germline V lookup: CDR1 LGHDT, CDR2 YNNKEL (reference sequence). The CDR3 DNA is TGTGCCAGCAGCCCCGACACCAATCAGCCCCAGCATTTT. Protein sequence: CASSPDTNQPQHF.

The chain joins TRBV19 to TRBJ1-1, with D maybe TRBD1 (5 bases). This CDR3 is 12 amino acids long. Trimming shortened V by 3 bases and J by 4 bases, and 6 bases separated the two germline ends. The germline CDR1 and CDR2 sequences are LNHDA and SQIVND (reference sequence). The CDR3 sequence is CASSMGGTEAFF. CDR3 DNA sequence: TGTGCCAGTAGTATGGGGGGCACTGAAGCTTTCTTT.

The chain is built from TRBV18 and TRBJ2-2, with D perhaps TRBD1 (5 bases). Trimming removed 1 base at V and 3 bases at J, with 6 bases between. Germline V gene lookup returns CDR1 KGHSH and CDR2 LQKENI. The CDR3 runs to 14 residues. CDR3 amino acids: CASSPQQDTGELFF. CDR3 sequence (DNA): TGTGCCAGCTCACCACAACAGGACACCGGGGAGCTGTTTTTT.

The chain uses TRBV13 and TRBJ2-7, with D perhaps matching TRBD2 (6 bases). Germline lookup yields CDR1 PRHDT and CDR2 FYEKMQ (reference sequence). The CDR3 covers 13 residues. Trimming stripped 8 bases from V and 1 base from J, with 12 bases between. CDR3 residues: CASGLARSYEQYF. CDR3 sequence (DNA): TGTGCCAGCGGTCTAGCGCGATCCTACGAGCAGTACTTC.

V gene TRBV28 combines with J gene TRBJ1-5; D is uncertain. V lost 1 base, J lost 7 bases, and 11 bases lay in between. Per germline, CDR1 MDHEN and CDR2 SYDVKM. There are 14 residues in the CDR3. The CDR3 loop is CASSLLSLAQPQHF. The CDR3 DNA reads TGTGCCAGCAGTTTATTGTCCCTGGCACAGCCCCAGCATTTT.

CDR3 residues: CASRTGTSGTEQFF. DNA of the CDR3: TGTGCCAGCAGAACCGGGACTAGCGGGACTGAGCAGTTCTTC. The chain couples TRBV2 to TRBJ2-1; 13 bases match TRBD2. The V and J ends lost 6 bases and 9 bases, in that order; junction bases with no gene match: 5. This CDR3 is 14 amino acids long. Germline values: CDR1 SNHLY, CDR2 FYNNEI.

The chain recombines TRBV15 with TRBJ1-2; 8 positions agree with TRBD1. The germline CDR1 and CDR2 sequences are LNHNV and YYDKDF (reference sequence). The CDR3 sequence is 17 residues long. The V and J ends lost 0 bases and 8 bases, in that order; junction bases with no gene match: 14. DNA of the CDR3: TGTGCCACCAGCAGAGATCTAGTGGGGCAGGGGGCGCTGGGCTACACCTTC. Translation gives CATSRDLVGQGALGYTF.

The chain links TRBV28 to TRBJ2-2, with D tentatively TRBD1 (5 bases). The CDR3 totals 15 residues. CDR1 MDHEN and CDR2 SYDVKM come from the germline V gene. Trimming stripped 6 bases from V and 1 base from J, with 12 bases between. The CDR3 is CASRPATGNTGELFF. The CDR3 bases are TGTGCCAGCAGACCGGCAACAGGGAACACCGGGGAGCTGTTTTTT.

The V gene is TRBV21-1, the J gene TRBJ2-7; TRBD2, the table's D call, was not compared with the DNA. TRBV21-1 is given as a pseudogene. This CDR3 comprises 15 residues. CDR3 loop: CASRKREGLSYEQYF. The CDR3 region has the DNA TGTGCCAGCAGGAAGCGGGAGGGCCTTAGCTACGAGCAGTACTTC.

This clone was seen a single time. The chain is built from TRBV5-1 and TRBJ2-5, with a possible D match to TRBD1 (7 bases). Germline V lookup: CDR1 SGHRS, CDR2 YFSETQ. V lost 4 bases and J 2 bases, leaving 15 bases between the germline ends. The CDR3 runs to 15 residues. DNA of the CDR3: TGCGCCAGCAGCCAGGGGGGAGTCAAACAAGAGACCCAGTACTTC. Amino acids: CASSQGGVKQETQYF.

This CDR3 is CASSEKTVTGELFF. CDR3 DNA sequence: TGCGCCAGCAGTGAGAAGACAGTCACCGGGGAGCTGTTTTTT. This chain links TRBV10-1 with TRBJ2-2; TRBD1 is a possible D gene (5 bases). The length of the CDR3 is 14 residues. The V gene lost 2 bases and the J gene lost 4 bases, with 8 bases spanning the gap. Germline V CDR1 and CDR2: WNHNN, SYGVQD (reference sequence).

The CDR3 DNA is TGTGCCAGCAGCTCCTCCGGCGGTCCCTACGAGCAGTACTTC. Translated: CASSSSGGPYEQYF. The chain employs TRBV7-9 and TRBJ2-7; D unresolved. Per the germline V gene, CDR1 is SEHNR and CDR2 is FQNEAQ (reference sequence). The CDR3 loop spans 14 amino acids. The ends were cut back, 4 bases at V and 2 bases at J, with 12 bases in the middle.

The chain combines TRBV2 with TRBJ1-2; the D gene is possibly TRBD1 (5 bases). The CDR3 has 12 residues. Germline CDR1 SNHLY, CDR2 FYNNEI. Trimming pared 4 bases from V and 4 bases from J, leaving 7 bases between. As DNA, the CDR3 is TGTGCCAGCAGTGGGGGGGGCTATGGCTACACCTTC. Translation gives CASSGGGYGYTF.

At least ten counts were recorded for this clone. The J gene is TRBJ2-7, the V gene TRBV5-1; possible D gene TRBD1, 7 bases. The germline V gene has CDR1 SGHRS and CDR2 YFSETQ. Trimming took 0 bases from V and 2 from J, leaving 15 bases between them. The CDR3 sequence is 16 residues long. For the CDR3, the DNA is TGCGCCAGCAGCTTGGCGACAGGGACTCTGGCCTACGAGCAGTACTTC. This translates into CASSLATGTLAYEQYF.

The V call is TRBV7-2, the J call TRBJ2-7; TRBD2 is a possible D gene (8 bases). V lost 5 bases and J lost 3, with 23 bases in between. Germline CDR1 SGHTA, CDR2 FQGNSA. This CDR3 has 17 amino acids. CDR3 in amino acids: CASSLRQGGRFDYEQYF. The CDR3 region has the DNA TGTGCCAGCAGCCTCAGACAGGGCGGGAGGTTCGACTACGAGCAGTACTTC.

This clone has only one observation. The chain couples TRBV27 to TRBJ1-2; the match to TRBD1 covers 7 bases. The V and J ends lost 5 bases and 8 bases, in that order; junction bases with no gene match: 11. Germline assignment: CDR1 MNHEY and CDR2 SMNVEV (reference sequence). The CDR3 length is 14 residues. The CDR3: CASSPSRDRGGYTF. The CDR3 bases are TGTGCCAGCAGTCCGTCCCGGGACAGAGGGGGCTACACCTTC.

The rearrangement uses TRBV3-1 (or the pseudogene TRBV3-2) and TRBJ1-3; D ambiguous. The germline gives CDR1 LGHDT, CDR2 YNNKEL (reference sequence). V was shortened by 2 bases and J by 7 bases, with 9 bases between the two germline ends. This CDR3 is built from 13 residues. The CDR3 DNA sequence: TGTGCCAGCAGCCAACGGGATCCCAACACCATATATTTT. Amino acid sequence: CASSQRDPNTIYF.

In its sample, this clone was seen a few times. The J gene is TRBJ1-6, the V gene TRBV5-1; D is perhaps TRBD1 (5 bases). This CDR3 spans 14 amino acids. The V gene's germline CDR1 is SGHRS and CDR2 YFSETQ. Trimming left V 2 bases short and J 10 bases short, with 13 bases between. The CDR3 DNA sequence: TGCGCCAGCAGCTTTGGGGCGCGGGACTCACCCCTCCACTTT. Translating gives CASSFGARDSPLHF.

J is TRBJ2-1 and V is TRBV4-2; 9 bases are a match to TRBD2. V lost 1 base and J lost 8; bases outside the gene matches: 12. Germline V CDR1 and CDR2: LGHNA, YNFKEQ. The CDR3 is 17 amino acids. CDR3 bases: TGTGCCAGCAGCCAAGTAGGAACTAGCGGGCCCGGGTATGAGCAGTTCTTC. It specifies CASSQVGTSGPGYEQFF.